Below are 22 T cell receptor beta chains sequenced from a single sample in a study of T cells after yellow fever vaccination. TCRdb independently ran MiXCR on the 5' RACE reads; one entry per CDR3 protein. Here the sample spans about 120,000 distinct CDR3 sequences, 8.4% being singletons. Material: CD8+ T cells sorted from PBMCs, obtained 45 days after the yellow fever booster vaccination. Receptors were obtained from a young man who received the YFV17D yellow fever vaccine.

This clonotype was seen at least ten times. The chain uses TRBV7-2 and TRBJ2-7; TRBD2 agrees at 10 bases. The V gene end was trimmed by 5 bases and the J gene end by 1 base; junction bases not matched to a gene: 8. Per the germline V gene, CDR1 is SGHTA and CDR2 is FQGNSA. The CDR3 covers 16 residues. Written as DNA, the CDR3 is TGTGCCAGCAGCGAGCCCGGGACTAGCGAATCCTACGAGCAGTACTTC. Amino acid sequence: CASSEPGTSESYEQYF.

A remark on this clonotype: A clone one base away is much larger, so this may be a read error. The CDR3 reads CASTFVTAPYEQYF. DNA for the CDR3: TGTGCCAGCACCTTTGTGACAGCGCCTTACGAGCAGTACTTC. This rearrangement joins TRBV5-6 to TRBJ2-7; tentatively, D is TRBD1 (5 bases). Germline values: CDR1 SGHDT, CDR2 YYEEEE. This CDR3 has 14 residues. Trimming stripped 6 bases from V and 4 bases from J, with 17 bases between.

V gene TRBV10-3 combines with J gene TRBJ1-2; D possibly corresponds to TRBD1 (5 bases). CDR1 is ENHRY, CDR2 SYGVKD, per germline. This CDR3 contains 16 residues. V gave up 5 bases and J gave up 6 bases, with 22 bases separating them. The CDR3 sequence is CAISLRDNRLGDGYTF. The CDR3 DNA reads TGTGCCATCAGTCTGAGGGATAACCGATTAGGGGATGGCTACACCTTC.

This clonotype was recorded only once. This may be a read error, as it is one base from a much larger clone. V gene TRBV27 combines with J gene TRBJ1-4, with TRBD1 as a possible D gene (5 bases). The CDR3 length is 15 residues. Germline V gene data show CDR1 as MNHEY and CDR2 as SMNVEV (reference sequence). CDR3 in DNA: TGTGTCAGCAGTACCGACAGTACCCTCCCTGAAAAACTGTTTTTT. Translated: CVSSTDSTLPEKLFF.

This clonotype was seen more than once but under ten times. The chain carries TRBV7-8 and TRBJ2-7; the D is unclear. With 3 bases removed from V and 2 bases from J, the gap between germline ends came to 11 bases. Germline loops: CDR1 SGHVS, CDR2 FQNEAQ. CDR3 size: 14 residues. For the CDR3, the DNA is TGTGCCAGCAGCTTCAGCGAGGTAACCTACGAGCAGTACTTC. Translation gives CASSFSEVTYEQYF.

This clonotype was seen ten or more times. Written as DNA, the CDR3 is TGTGCCAGCAGTTTACTCAGGGGGTCTGAGACCCAGTACTTC. This codes for CASSLLRGSETQYF. V gene TRBV12-3 or TRBV12-4 combines with J gene TRBJ2-5; 7 bases fit TRBD1. V lost 2 bases and J lost 5; bases outside the gene matches: 5. The CDR3 extends over 14 amino acids.

This clonotype came up many times. The chain has TRBV5-1 and TRBJ2-1; no clear D. Deletions cut 0 bases from V and 7 bases from J, with 8 bases between. Germline V gene lookup returns CDR1 SGHRS and CDR2 YFSETQ. This CDR3 has 13 amino acids. This CDR3 is CASSLAPGNEQFF. The CDR3 coding sequence is TGCGCCAGCAGCTTGGCTCCGGGTAATGAGCAGTTCTTC. The entire variable domain, with the rest obtained from reference TRBV5-1 and TRBJ2-1, is as follows: KAGVTQTPRYLIKTRGQQVTLSCSPISGHRSVSWYQQTPGQGLQFLFEYFSETQRNKGNFPGRFSGRQFSNSRSEMNVSTLELGDSALYLCASSLAPGNEQFFGPGTRLTVL.

This clonotype appeared many times. The chain is built from TRBV28 and TRBJ2-1; 7 positions agree with TRBD2. V lost 6 bases, J lost 8 bases, and 10 bases stayed unmatched. Germline lookup yields CDR1 MDHEN and CDR2 SYDVKM. The CDR3 covers 14 residues. CDR3 DNA sequence: TGTGCCAGCAGCCCCCGGGACTACCTGCATGAGCAGTTCTTC. Translation: CASSPRDYLHEQFF.

This clonotype was recorded many times. CDR3 DNA sequence: TGCAGTGCTAGAGAACTAGCGAATGAGCAGTTCTTC. It codes for CSARELANEQFF. The chain links TRBV20-1 to TRBJ2-1; 7 nucleotides align to TRBD2. V shed 0 bases, J shed 7 bases, and the junction held 0 bases outside the gene matches. CDR1 and CDR2 from the germline V gene are DFQATT and SNEGSKA (reference sequence). This CDR3 region has 12 residues.

This clonotype was picked up many times. This chain links TRBV20-1 with TRBJ1-1; D is unclear. The germline V gene encodes CDR1 DFQATT and CDR2 SNEGSKA (reference sequence). Trimming cost V 2 bases and J 5 bases, with 6 bases left between them. The CDR3 sequence is 11 residues long. CDR3 coding DNA: TGCAGTGCTAGATCGGGAACTGAAGCTTTCTTT. It is translated as CSARSGTEAFF.

This clonotype occurred a few times. The chain employs TRBV20-1 and TRBJ2-7, with 10 positions matching TRBD2. Germline values: CDR1 DFQATT, CDR2 SNEGSKA (reference sequence). The CDR3 has 17 residues. Trimming took 4 bases from V and 0 from J; bases not matched to a gene: 12. The CDR3 is CSAIALAGAPSSYEQYF. The CDR3 DNA reads as TGCAGTGCTATTGCCCTAGCGGGGGCCCCGAGCTCCTACGAGCAGTACTTC.

The chain is built from TRBV7-6 and TRBJ2-7; 14 bases match TRBD2. The CDR3 is 15 amino acids. CDR1 is SGHVS, CDR2 FNYEAQ, per germline. V gave up 5 bases and J gave up 6 bases; unmatched junction bases: 6. The CDR3 bases are TGTGCCAGCAGCCCTGGGACTAGCGGGAGTTTCGAGCAGTACTTC. Translating gives CASSPGTSGSFEQYF.

This clonotype was seen many times. The chain carries TRBV12-5 and TRBJ2-7; 8 bases are a match to TRBD1. Germline-derived CDR1 and CDR2 are LGHNT and FRNRAP. V dropped 6 bases and J dropped 6; count of bases not matched to a gene: 7. The CDR3 consists of 13 residues. In nucleotides, the CDR3 is TGTGCTAGTGGCCTCTATACAGGGGGCGAGCAGTACTTC. Translation gives CASGLYTGGEQYF.

This clonotype has at least ten counts. The rearrangement links TRBV29-1 to TRBJ2-7; unclear D gene. CDR3 size: 12 residues. V gave up 1 base and J gave up 1 base, with 5 bases separating them. Germline CDR1 reads SQVTM; CDR2 reads ANQGSEA. The CDR3 sequence: CSVEGQSYEQYF. The CDR3 DNA is TGCAGCGTTGAAGGGCAGTCCTACGAGCAGTACTTC.

This clonotype was detected many times. V usage is TRBV19 and J usage is TRBJ1-1; TRBD1 is a possible D gene (6 bases). Trimming took 8 bases from V and 2 from J, leaving 15 bases between them. CDR1 LNHDA and CDR2 SQIVND come from the germline V gene (reference sequence). This CDR3 has 14 residues. Written as DNA, the CDR3 is TGTGCCAGTTCTTTCGGGACAACCAACACTGAAGCTTTCTTT. Residues: CASSFGTTNTEAFF. Supplemented by reference TRBV19 and TRBJ1-1, the full variable domain reads DGGITQSPKYLFRKEGQNVTLSCEQNLNHDAMYWYRQDPGQGLRLIYYSQIVNDFQKGDIAEGYSVSREKKESFPLTVTSAQKNPTAFYLCASSFGTTNTEAFFGQGTRLTVV.

In this sample, this clonotype turned up many times. The rearrangement uses TRBV5-1 and TRBJ2-5; no reliable D call. Trimming removed 2 bases at V and 1 base at J, with 9 bases between. The CDR3 consists of 14 residues. Germline V gene lookup returns CDR1 SGHRS and CDR2 YFSETQ. The CDR3: CASSLIPVQETQYF. The CDR3 nucleotides read TGCGCCAGCAGCTTAATACCTGTCCAAGAGACCCAGTACTTC.

This clonotype was observed at least ten times. This chain joins TRBV7-9 and TRBJ1-4; no clear D. Germline values: CDR1 SEHNR, CDR2 FQNEAQ (reference sequence). The CDR3 loop spans 14 amino acids. Trimming took off 2 bases at V and 5 bases at J, with 9 bases between the two ends. The CDR3 bases are TGTGCCAGCAGCTTATTACAGTTAAATGAAAAACTGTTTTTT. Translation gives CASSLLQLNEKLFF.

This clonotype was recorded at least ten times. V gene TRBV7-2 combines with J gene TRBJ2-5; D perhaps matches TRBD2 (5 bases). Germline V gene lookup returns CDR1 SGHTA and CDR2 FQGNSA. The length of the CDR3 is 16 residues. Trimming removed 0 bases from V and 2 bases from J, with 13 bases in between. CDR3 residues: CASSLAAGSWQETQYF. CDR3 bases: TGTGCCAGCAGCTTAGCGGCGGGTTCGTGGCAAGAGACCCAGTACTTC.

This clonotype came up many times. J is TRBJ2-3 and V is TRBV11-2, with 9 bases fitting TRBD2. CDR1 SGHAT and CDR2 FQNNGV come from the germline V gene. Trimming removed 4 bases from V and 5 bases from J; junction bases left unmatched: 13. This CDR3 is 17 amino acids long. The CDR3 spells CASSSGGREGLGDTQYF. CDR3 DNA sequence: TGTGCCAGCAGCTCCGGGGGGCGGGAGGGCCTTGGAGATACGCAGTATTTT.

In its sample, this clonotype was seen many times. V and J are TRBV5-1 and TRBJ2-1, with TRBD2 identical over 8 bases. The germline V gene has CDR1 SGHRS and CDR2 YFSETQ. V shed 3 bases and J 5 bases; nucleotides not matched to a gene: 10. The CDR3 loop spans 16 amino acids. CDR3 sequence (DNA): TGCGCCAGCAGCTGGGCCCCACTAGCGGAGGACAATGAGCAGTTCTTC. Its protein is CASSWAPLAEDNEQFF.

The sample holds many counts of this clonotype. V is TRBV19 and J is TRBJ1-2; D is possibly TRBD1 (5 bases). This CDR3 spans 12 amino acids. Trimming took 5 bases from V and 5 from J, leaving 9 bases between them. Germline values: CDR1 LNHDA, CDR2 SQIVND (reference sequence). CDR3 coding DNA: TGTGCCAGTAGTGTCGACAGTTATGGCTACACCTTC. Its protein is CASSVDSYGYTF.

The chain links TRBV5-1 to TRBJ2-3, with 10 bases identical to TRBD2. J was trimmed by 3 bases and V by 2 bases; bases with no gene match: 9. CDR3 length equals 17 residues. Per germline, CDR1 SGHRS and CDR2 YFSETQ. Written as DNA, the CDR3 is TGCGCCAGCAGCTTCAATCTAGCGGGAGCCCCGACAGATACGCAGTATTTT. It translates to CASSFNLAGAPTDTQYF.